These 32 T cell receptor beta chains share one sample of origin, sequenced in a study of T-cell reconstitution after alpha-beta-depleted transplantation in children. Molecular barcoding with unique molecular identifiers was used for the TCRbeta library. MiXCR, applied by TCRdb to the PCR reads, yields one record per CDR3 protein. Of about 170,000 distinct CDR3 sequences detected, 11% appear once; the ten largest clones hold less than 15%. The material sequenced was PBMCs, taken before TCRalphabeta/CD19-depleted stem cell transplant. The receptors were sampled from a boy younger than 10 with acute myeloid leukemia, due to receive a stem cell transplant.

This clonotype was detected many times. The rearrangement links TRBV28 to TRBJ1-1, with 7 bases lining up with TRBD1. V lost 8 bases and J lost 0; bases outside the gene matches: 9. Per germline, CDR1 MDHEN and CDR2 SYDVKM. This CDR3 contains 15 residues. CDR3 loop: CASCPATGMNTEAFF. In nucleotides, the CDR3 is TGTGCCAGCTGCCCAGCGACAGGGATGAACACTGAAGCTTTCTTT.

This clonotype was picked up many times. The rearrangement joins TRBV2 to TRBJ2-1; the D is unclear. V was cut by 6 bases and J by 5 bases, with 20 bases left in between. The CDR3 loop spans 16 amino acids. Germline V CDR1 and CDR2: SNHLY, FYNNEI. CDR3 sequence (DNA): TGTGCCAGCAGAGCCAGACTCACCCCACTACACAATGAGCAGTTCTTC. Protein product: CASRARLTPLHNEQFF.

The chain uses TRBV4-1 and TRBJ2-1; a possible D gene is TRBD2 (6 bases). CDR3 size: 12 residues. With 1 base removed from V and 9 bases from J, the gap between germline ends came to 7 bases. Germline V gene lookup returns CDR1 MGHRA and CDR2 YSYEKL. The CDR3 loop reads CASSQGRGEQFF. DNA for the CDR3: TGCGCCAGCAGCCAAGGGAGGGGTGAGCAGTTCTTC.

This clonotype was recorded at least ten times. The rearrangement links TRBV7-9 to TRBJ2-1, with 10 bases identical to TRBD2. This CDR3 is 15 amino acids long. V gave up 7 bases and J gave up 5 bases; unmatched junction bases: 8. The germline CDR1 and CDR2 sequences are SEHNR and FQNEAQ (reference sequence). CDR3 in DNA: TGTGCCAGCACCCCCCGGACTAGCGGTCACAATGAGCAGTTCTTC. It encodes CASTPRTSGHNEQFF.

This clonotype was recorded many times. The J gene is TRBJ2-3, the V gene TRBV3-1, with D unresolved. The CDR3 contains 17 residues. V was shortened by 0 bases and J by 0 bases, with 13 bases between the two germline ends. Germline lookup yields CDR1 LGHDT and CDR2 YNNKEL (reference sequence). The CDR3 sequence: CASSQEFLGPSTDTQYF. The CDR3 nucleotides read TGTGCCAGCAGCCAAGAGTTCCTAGGACCTAGCACAGATACGCAGTATTTT.

This clonotype was recorded at least ten times. This chain uses TRBV12-3 or TRBV12-4 with TRBJ1-5; maybe TRBD1 (5 bases). V gave up 7 bases and J gave up 11 bases, with 18 bases separating them. The CDR3 has 13 amino acids. The CDR3 sequence is CASTTGDLSAQHF. Here the CDR3 DNA reads TGTGCCAGCACCACGGGGGACCTCTCGGCCCAGCATTTT.

This clonotype was observed many times. The chain has TRBV25-1 and TRBJ2-3; maybe TRBD1 (6 bases). Looked up from germline, CDR1 is MGHDK and CDR2 is SYGVNS. The CDR3 has 15 amino acids. The V gene lost 3 bases and the J gene lost 4 bases, with 14 bases spanning the gap. The CDR3 bases are TGTGCCAGCAGTGATCCAGGGGAGATTGCAGATACGCAGTATTTT. Residues: CASSDPGEIADTQYF.

The sample holds many counts of this clonotype. This chain joins TRBV28 and TRBJ2-5; the match to TRBD2 covers 10 bases. CDR1 is MDHEN, CDR2 SYDVKM, per germline. The CDR3 contains 15 residues. After removal of 3 bases from V and 5 bases from J, the junction contained 6 bases not matched to a gene. This CDR3 reads CASSFEREGRETQYF. CDR3 coding DNA: TGTGCCAGCAGTTTCGAGCGGGAGGGCCGGGAGACCCAGTACTTC. Full variable domain (remainder filled in from reference TRBV28 and TRBJ2-5): DVKVTQSSRYLVKRTGEKVFLECVQDMDHENMFWYRQDPGLGLRLIYFSYDVKMKEKGDIPEGYSVSREKKERFSLILESASTNQTSMYLCASSFEREGRETQYFGPGTRLLVL.

In its sample, this clonotype was seen many times. The chain recombines TRBV4-1 with TRBJ1-1, with TRBD1 as a possible D gene (6 bases). Germline loops: CDR1 MGHRA, CDR2 YSYEKL. CDR3 length: 14 residues. Trimming shortened V by 0 bases and J by 2 bases, and 7 bases separated the two germline ends. The CDR3 DNA sequence: TGCGCCAGCAGCCAAGAGGGACATAACACTGAAGCTTTCTTT. It codes for CASSQEGHNTEAFF.

This clonotype has ten or more counts. The chain carries TRBV11-2 and TRBJ2-1, with D uncertain. The CDR3 sequence is 14 residues long. V was shortened by 0 bases and J by 8 bases, with 11 bases between the two germline ends. The germline V gene has CDR1 SGHAT and CDR2 FQNNGV. Here the CDR3 DNA reads TGTGCCAGCAGCTTAGAGGCCTTGACGGATGAGCAGTTCTTC. This translates into CASSLEALTDEQFF.

This clonotype was picked up many times. The chain recombines TRBV28 with TRBJ1-2; 7 bases are a match to TRBD1. This CDR3 has 13 residues. Per the germline V gene, CDR1 is MDHEN and CDR2 is SYDVKM. Trimming removed 3 bases from V and 6 bases from J; junction bases left unmatched: 4. CDR3 coding DNA: TGTGCCAGCAGTTTTCAGGGGGTTGATGGCTACACCTTC. As protein: CASSFQGVDGYTF.

This clonotype was detected many times. This rearrangement joins TRBV10-3 to TRBJ1-2; TRBD1 aligns across 10 bases. The CDR3 runs 14 residues. Trimming took 5 bases from V and 4 from J; bases not matched to a gene: 4. Germline V gene data show CDR1 as ENHRY and CDR2 as SYGVKD. This CDR3 is CAISPGQGFYGYTF. The CDR3 nucleotides read TGTGCCATCAGTCCGGGACAGGGGTTCTATGGCTACACCTTC.

This clonotype was seen at least ten times. The genes are TRBV5-6 and TRBJ2-1, with D possibly matching TRBD2 (6 bases). Germline assignment: CDR1 SGHDT and CDR2 YYEEEE. There are 16 residues in the CDR3. With 0 bases removed from V and 5 bases from J, the gap between germline ends came to 15 bases. CDR3 coding DNA: TGTGCCAGCAGCTTGGGGGACTTCCACTGGGACAATGAGCAGTTCTTC. This gives the protein CASSLGDFHWDNEQFF. Supplemented by reference TRBV5-6 and TRBJ2-1, the full variable domain reads DAGVTQSPTHLIKTRGQQVTLRCSPKSGHDTVSWYQQALGQGPQFIFQYYEEEERQRGNFPDRFSGHQFPNYSSELNVNALLLGDSALYLCASSLGDFHWDNEQFFGPGTRLTVL.

The genes are TRBV28 and TRBJ2-7; 7 nucleotides agree with TRBD2. Germline trimming cut 2 bases from V and 3 bases from J; bases unmatched to any gene: 4. This CDR3 has 14 amino acids. Per germline, CDR1 MDHEN and CDR2 SYDVKM. This CDR3 reads CASSLAGEGYEQYF. Here the CDR3 DNA reads TGTGCCAGCAGTTTAGCGGGAGAGGGCTACGAGCAGTACTTC.

This clonotype was counted at least ten times. The rearrangement links TRBV20-1 to TRBJ2-2; no clear D. The germline CDR1 and CDR2 sequences are DFQATT and SNEGSKA (reference sequence). The CDR3 spans 12 residues. V was trimmed by 6 bases and J by 3 bases, leaving 8 bases between them. The CDR3 loop is CSAPEDTGELFF. The CDR3 nucleotides are TGCAGTGCCCCCGAGGACACCGGGGAGCTGTTTTTT.

The chain is built from TRBV11-2 and TRBJ2-3, with D uncertain. From germline, CDR1 is SGHAT and CDR2 FQNNGV. The CDR3 runs 15 residues. Trimming took off 4 bases at V and 5 bases at J, with 16 bases between the two ends. The CDR3 bases are TGTGCCAGCAGCTCCCTATCTCGGCTAGAAGATACGCAGTATTTT. Translation: CASSSLSRLEDTQYF. The full variable domain, with the rest looked up from reference TRBV11-2 and TRBJ2-3, is EAGVAQSPRYKIIEKRQSVAFWCNPISGHATLYWYQQILGQGPKLLIQFQNNGVVDDSQLPKDRFSAERLKGVDSTLKIQPAKLEDSAVYLCASSSLSRLEDTQYFGPGTRLTVL.

This clonotype was picked up many times. The chain carries TRBV4-1 and TRBJ2-5; D may match TRBD1 or TRBD2 (5 bases each). V lost 4 bases and J lost 0, with 6 bases in between. This CDR3 contains 13 residues. Germline-derived CDR1 and CDR2 are MGHRA and YSYEKL. The CDR3 DNA reads as TGCGCCAGCAGCCGGGACGACCAAGAGACCCAGTACTTC. Protein sequence: CASSRDDQETQYF.

This clonotype was seen at least ten times. The CDR3: CASSFRTGRSYEQYF. CDR3 coding DNA: TGTGCCAGCAGTTTCAGGACAGGGAGGTCCTACGAGCAGTACTTC. The chain carries TRBV28 and TRBJ2-7; TRBD1 matches 8 bases. Unmatched junction bases numbered 5, after V lost 3 bases and J lost 1 base. CDR1 is MDHEN and CDR2 is SYDVKM in the germline V gene. The CDR3 extends over 15 amino acids.

This clonotype was detected many times. V and J are TRBV6-5 and TRBJ2-2; 8 bases fit TRBD1. Germline V gene lookup returns CDR1 MNHEY and CDR2 SVGAGI. Trimming at V came to 0 bases and at J to 4 bases, leaving 7 bases not matched to a gene. This CDR3 comprises 17 residues. CDR3 DNA sequence: TGTGCCAGCAGTTACTCGAATTGGGACAGGCTCACCGGGGAGCTGTTTTTT. It is translated as CASSYSNWDRLTGELFF.

This clonotype was recorded at least ten times. The chain couples TRBV20-1 to TRBJ2-1; D call uncertain. The germline gives CDR1 DFQATT, CDR2 SNEGSKA (reference sequence). The CDR3 extends over 16 amino acids. Trimming left V 6 bases short and J 1 base short, with 19 bases between. In DNA form, the CDR3 reads TGCAGTGCCCCCTTGAGTTTGCGCCGTTCCTACAATGAGCAGTTCTTC. Protein product: CSAPLSLRRSYNEQFF.

The sample holds many counts of this clonotype. This sequence joins TRBV20-1 and TRBJ1-2; D ambiguous. CDR1 is DFQATT and CDR2 is SNEGSKA in the germline V gene (reference sequence). The CDR3 totals 11 residues. The V end lost 3 bases, the J end lost 2 bases, and 4 bases lay between the germline ends. The CDR3 DNA follows: TGCAGTGCTAGGGACAACTATGGCTACACCTTC. It translates to CSARDNYGYTF.

The table lists this clonotype with many counts. The chain joins TRBV20-1 to TRBJ2-7; 11 bases are shared with TRBD2. The ends lost 6 bases at V and 4 bases at J; junction bases unmatched: 8. The germline gives CDR1 DFQATT, CDR2 SNEGSKA (reference sequence). The CDR3 has 14 amino acids. DNA for the CDR3: TGCAGTGCCGAAGCCGGGACTAGCGGTTACGAGCAGTACTTC. Its protein product is CSAEAGTSGYEQYF.

This clonotype occurred many times. The chain combines TRBV20-1 with TRBJ1-2, with D maybe TRBD1 (5 bases). Trimming pared 0 bases from V and 4 bases from J, leaving 18 bases between. CDR3 length equals 16 residues. CDR1 is DFQATT and CDR2 is SNEGSKA in the germline V gene (reference sequence). The chain's CDR3 is CSARDERAGAVYGYTF. The DNA for the CDR3 is TGCAGTGCTAGAGATGAAAGGGCCGGGGCGGTCTATGGCTACACCTTC.

This clonotype has ten or more counts. This rearrangement joins TRBV10-3 to TRBJ2-1, with 9 bases lining up with TRBD1. CDR1 is ENHRY and CDR2 is SYGVKD in the germline V gene. Losses at the gene ends were 2 bases for V and 8 bases for J; bases not matched to a gene: 10. CDR3 length: 16 residues. This chain's CDR3 is CAISEARKTGGHEQFF. The CDR3 coding sequence is TGTGCCATCAGTGAGGCCCGTAAAACAGGGGGCCATGAGCAGTTCTTC.

Ten or more counts support this clonotype. V is TRBV4-1 and J is TRBJ2-1; D is unclear. Germline assignment: CDR1 MGHRA and CDR2 YSYEKL. V lost 1 base to trimming and J lost 9 bases, with 10 bases between them. CDR3 length: 13 residues. CDR3 coding DNA: TGCGCCAGCAGCCAAGGCGCCTTTGCTGAGCAGTTCTTC. Its protein product is CASSQGAFAEQFF.

Many counts were recorded for this clonotype. This chain links TRBV7-2 with TRBJ1-3; D not resolved. Germline V gene data show CDR1 as SGHTA and CDR2 as FQGNSA. Trimming removed 0 bases from V and 1 base from J, with 1 base in between. This CDR3 contains 13 residues. Written as DNA, the CDR3 is TGTGCCAGCAGCTTAGCGTCTGGAAACACCATATATTTT. Protein: CASSLASGNTIYF. Filled out from reference TRBV7-2 and TRBJ1-3, the complete variable domain reads GAGVSQSPSNKVTEKGKDVELRCDPISGHTALYWYRQSLGQGLEFLIYFQGNSAPDKSGLPSDRFSAERTGGSVSTLTIQRTQQEDSAVYLCASSLASGNTIYFGEGSWLTVV.

The V gene is TRBV5-1, the J gene TRBJ2-3, with D hard to call. Between the trimmed V and J ends, which lost 4 bases and 2 bases, there was a span of 20 bases. Germline values: CDR1 SGHRS, CDR2 YFSETQ. The CDR3 contains 17 residues. CDR3 region: CASSRSIGGAPTDTQYF. CDR3 in DNA: TGCGCCAGCAGCAGATCCATTGGCGGAGCGCCCACAGATACGCAGTATTTT. Looking up the rest from reference TRBV5-1 and TRBJ2-3 gives the full variable domain: KAGVTQTPRYLIKTRGQQVTLSCSPISGHRSVSWYQQTPGQGLQFLFEYFSETQRNKGNFPGRFSGRQFSNSRSEMNVSTLELGDSALYLCASSRSIGGAPTDTQYFGPGTRLTVL.

Ten or more counts support this clonotype. The chain carries TRBV20-1 and TRBJ1-1; D unresolved. The CDR3 has 11 residues. V dropped 2 bases and J dropped 4 bases, with 5 bases sitting between them. Germline assignment: CDR1 DFQATT and CDR2 SNEGSKA (reference sequence). CDR3 residues: CSARQATEAFF. The CDR3 region has the DNA TGCAGTGCTAGACAGGCCACTGAAGCTTTCTTT.

At least ten counts were recorded for this clonotype. This chain uses TRBV12-3 or TRBV12-4 with TRBJ2-7; possible D gene TRBD2, 5 bases. V was trimmed by 6 bases and J by 1 base, leaving 16 bases between them. This CDR3 has 15 amino acids. CDR3 sequence (DNA): TGTGCCAGCAGGCATAAGGGTAGCGATTCCTACGAGCAGTACGTC. Its translation: CASRHKGSDSYEQYV.

The sample holds many counts of this clonotype. The gene calls are TRBV28 and TRBJ2-5; D remains unclear. The germline V gene has CDR1 MDHEN and CDR2 SYDVKM. The ends were cut back, 6 bases at V and 6 bases at J, with 11 bases in the middle. The CDR3 totals 12 residues. CDR3 region: CASSPSAKTQYF. Written as DNA, the CDR3 is TGTGCCAGCAGCCCCTCAGCCAAGACCCAGTACTTC. The full variable domain, completed using reference TRBV28 and TRBJ2-5, is DVKVTQSSRYLVKRTGEKVFLECVQDMDHENMFWYRQDPGLGLRLIYFSYDVKMKEKGDIPEGYSVSREKKERFSLILESASTNQTSMYLCASSPSAKTQYFGPGTRLLVL.

The sample holds many counts of this clonotype. V and J are TRBV20-1 and TRBJ2-2; 7 nucleotides align to TRBD2. Germline trimming cut 3 bases from V and 6 bases from J; bases unmatched to any gene: 4. This CDR3 has 13 residues. Germline CDR1 reads DFQATT; CDR2 reads SNEGSKA (reference sequence). The CDR3 reads CSARLGGAGELFF. DNA for the CDR3: TGCAGTGCTAGGTTGGGGGGGGCCGGGGAGCTGTTTTTT.

This clonotype was found many times. The chain combines TRBV6-5 with TRBJ2-1, with 13 bases lining up with TRBD2. This CDR3 is built from 16 residues. The germline V gene encodes CDR1 MNHEY and CDR2 SVGAGI. The ends lost 3 bases at V and 7 bases at J; junction bases unmatched: 6. CDR3 DNA: TGTGCCAGCAGTTATGGTGGACTAGCGGGAGCGAATGAGCAGTTCTTC. It translates to CASSYGGLAGANEQFF.